This TCR beta chain was recorded in a study of blood T cells in healthy people across ages. Healthy Caucasian individuals from Russia aged about 6 to 90 served as donors. Donors gave around 10 milliliters of peripheral blood apiece. The authors isolated at least 6.5 million PBMCs per sample. With a J-beta primer mix and a sample-barcoded 5' primer, a second PCR ran roughly 6 to 11 cycles. TCRdb processed the 5' RACE reads anew with MiXCR; each CDR3 protein has one entry. The sample shows around 1.7 million distinct CDR3 sequences, 28% of them seen only once. This clonotype was recorded a few times. What it binds is not known. Overall study results and limits: Higher diversity, along with more naive CD4+ cells, distinguished long-lived donors from aged donors.

The CDR3 extends over 16 amino acids. Trimming pared 5 bases from V and 5 bases from J, leaving 19 bases between. The germline gives CDR1 SGHTA, CDR2 FQGNSA. The TCR comes from a woman aged 25 to 39 in good health. The gene calls are TRBV7-2 and TRBJ2-1; D tentatively fits TRBD1 or TRBD2 (5 bases each). The sequencing input was blood. The CDR3 loop is CASSPHRDPRNNEQFF. The CDR3 DNA sequence: TGTGCCAGCAGCCCCCACCGGGACCCACGGAACAATGAGCAGTTCTTC. Full variable domain (missing parts from reference TRBV7-2 and TRBJ2-1): GAGVSQSPSNKVTEKGKDVELRCDPISGHTALYWYRQSLGQGLEFLIYFQGNSAPDKSGLPSDRFSAERTGGSVSTLTIQRTQQEDSAVYLCASSPHRDPRNNEQFFGPGTRLTVL.